This T cell receptor beta chain was recovered during a study of human thymus T cells. Assay: immunoSEQ multiplex PCR; the TCRdb copy retains only in-frame clones and omits some. The sample consists of some 120,000 clones, around 94% of them appearing once. Findings of the study overall: It looked as if thymic and blood repertoires used V and J genes in a biased way. Among unrelated individuals, related research reported thymic repertoires that overlapped highly.

Thymic samples were excised during corrective heart operations. Donors consisted of healthy Finnish infants (having corrective surgery for congenital heart defects). In the case of this clone: Its antigen is as yet unknown.

Trimming shortened V by 1 base and J by 6 bases, and 7 bases separated the two germline ends. CDR3 length: 13 amino acids. CDR1 is SEHNR and CDR2 is FQNEAQ in the germline V gene (reference sequence). Input material: thymus tissue. The receptor was isolated from a boy under two years old with a congenital heart defect but otherwise immunologically healthy. This rearrangement joins TRBV7-9 to TRBJ2-1; D ambiguous. The CDR3 DNA reads TGTGCCAGCAGCTTAGTGGGCGCCAATGAGCAGTTCTTC. It encodes CASSLVGANEQFF.